These 32 T cell receptor beta chains were all obtained from the same sample, sequenced in a study of T cell responses to AZD1222 COVID-19 vaccine. Sequenced by immunoSEQ multiplex PCR; TCRdb stores in-frame clones only, minus some. The sample lists roughly 81,000 clones, approximately 88% occurring once. The specimen comprised peripheral blood, sampled on day 0 of AZD1222 vaccination. These receptors were taken from an adult in good health.

V gene TRBV7-8 combines with J gene TRBJ1-2; D unclear. V was clipped by 2 bases and J by 0 bases, with 10 bases between them. Germline-derived CDR1 and CDR2 are SGHVS and FQNEAQ. The CDR3 sequence is 15 residues long. The chain's CDR3 is CASSLIFGANYGYTF. DNA of the CDR3: TGTGCCAGCAGCTTAATCTTCGGCGCTAACTATGGCTACACCTTC.

The V and J genes are TRBV15 and TRBJ2-1; 7 bases align to TRBD1. The CDR3 length is 16 residues. V lost 5 bases and J lost 6; bases outside the gene matches: 13. Germline CDR1 LNHNV, CDR2 YYDKDF (reference sequence). The CDR3, as DNA: TGTGCCACCAGCTCTTACAGGGGAAAGGTCTCCAATGAGCAGTTCTTC. Protein sequence: CATSSYRGKVSNEQFF.

This clone was seen more than once but under ten times. The V gene is TRBV7-2, the J gene TRBJ2-1, with unresolved D. CDR1 and CDR2 from the germline V gene are SGHTA and FQGNSA. V was clipped by 6 bases and J by 6 bases, with 18 bases between them. The CDR3 covers 15 residues. The CDR3 spells CASSPPWLLTNEQFF. The CDR3 bases are TGTGCCAGCAGTCCTCCTTGGCTTTTAACCAATGAGCAGTTCTTC.

V usage is TRBV20-1 and J usage is TRBJ2-7; D is ambiguous. The germline CDR1 and CDR2 sequences are DFQATT and SNEGSKA (reference sequence). This CDR3 comprises 10 residues. V was pared by 6 bases and J by 3 bases, with 6 bases between. The CDR3 loop reads CSAKDYEQYF. The CDR3 region has the DNA TGCAGTGCCAAAGACTACGAGCAGTACTTC.

V is TRBV18 and J is TRBJ2-3, with a tentative D call TRBD2 (5 bases). CDR1 is KGHSH and CDR2 is LQKENI in the germline V gene. V gave up 3 bases and J gave up 1 base, with 11 bases separating them. The CDR3 totals 15 residues. The CDR3 spells CASSPRLRGTDTQYF. The CDR3, as DNA: TGTGCCAGCTCACCGAGACTGCGGGGCACAGATACGCAGTATTTT.

The gene calls are TRBV5-4 and TRBJ2-5; D unclear. The CDR3 length is 14 residues. V lost 0 bases and J 2 bases, leaving 8 bases between the germline ends. Germline values: CDR1 SGHNT, CDR2 YYREEE (reference sequence). The DNA for the CDR3 is TGTGCCAGCAGCTTGGTTGGGAAGCAAGAGACCCAGTACTTC. Amino acids: CASSLVGKQETQYF. The whole variable domain, remainder taken from reference TRBV5-4 and TRBJ2-5, is ETGVTQSPTHLIKTRGQQVTLRCSSQSGHNTVSWYQQALGQGPQFIFQYYREEENGRGNFPPRFSGLQFPNYSSELNVNALELDDSALYLCASSLVGKQETQYFGPGTRLLVL.

The rearrangement joins TRBV27 to TRBJ1-3; D is unresolved. The V gene lost 2 bases and the J gene lost 0 bases, with 5 bases spanning the gap. Germline CDR1 is MNHEY and CDR2 is SMNVEV (reference sequence). This CDR3 region has 14 residues. The CDR3 protein is CASSLQSSGNTIYF. The CDR3 DNA is TGTGCCAGCAGTTTACAGAGCTCTGGAAACACCATATATTTT.

The chain employs TRBV7-9 and TRBJ2-3, with TRBD2 matching over 8 bases. Trimming cost V 3 bases and J 5 bases; bases outside gene matches: 13. The length of the CDR3 is 17 residues. Germline lookup yields CDR1 SEHNR and CDR2 FQNEAQ (reference sequence). The CDR3 spells CASSFRGAGGVLDTQYF. The CDR3 DNA sequence: TGTGCCAGCAGCTTCCGGGGGGCGGGAGGAGTTTTAGATACGCAGTATTTT.

This rearrangement joins TRBV18 to TRBJ2-5; no clear D. CDR1 and CDR2 (germline): KGHSH, LQKENI. The V end lost 2 bases, the J end lost 5 bases, and 18 bases lay between the germline ends. The CDR3 contains 16 residues. The CDR3, as DNA: TGTGCCAGCTCACCAATTGATACAGCGAATATGGAGACCCAGTACTTC. Its protein product is CASSPIDTANMETQYF.

V and J are TRBV7-9 and TRBJ1-1; TRBD1 matches at 7 bases. This CDR3 contains 16 residues. From germline, CDR1 is SEHNR and CDR2 FQNEAQ (reference sequence). V was pared by 5 bases and J by 4 bases, with 13 bases of the junction left unmatched. Here the CDR3 reads CASSPKAGTVVTEAFF. The CDR3 DNA is TGTGCCAGCAGCCCAAAAGCCGGGACAGTTGTCACTGAAGCTTTCTTT. Looking up the rest from reference TRBV7-9 and TRBJ1-1 gives the full variable domain: DTGVSQNPRHKITKRGQNVTFRCDPISEHNRLYWYRQTLGQGPEFLTYFQNEAQLEKSRLLSDRFSAERPKGSFSTLEIQRTEQGDSAMYLCASSPKAGTVVTEAFFGQGTRLTVV.

The chain employs TRBV24-1 and TRBJ2-3; 8 bases match TRBD1. The CDR3 contains 13 residues. The germline CDR1 and CDR2 sequences are KGHDR and SFDVKD. V lost 7 bases to trimming and J lost 7 bases; unmatched junction nucleotides: 6. CDR3 nucleotide sequence: TGTGCCACCAGGGACAGGGTGACACATACGCAGTATTTT. Translation gives CATRDRVTHTQYF.

V and J are TRBV18 and TRBJ2-1; a weak D match, TRBD1 (6 bases). Germline V gene lookup returns CDR1 KGHSH and CDR2 LQKENI. V was trimmed by 2 bases and J by 8 bases, leaving 13 bases between them. The CDR3 extends over 14 amino acids. The CDR3 DNA sequence: TGTGCCAGCTCACCAGGGAGCAGGGGCGATGAGCAGTTCTTC. It translates to CASSPGSRGDEQFF.

The CDR3 sequence is CASSDGSGNTEAFF. In DNA form, the CDR3 reads TGTGCCAGCAGTGATGGCAGCGGAAACACTGAAGCTTTCTTT. The chain couples TRBV2 to TRBJ1-1; D not certain. V was trimmed by 3 bases and J by 2 bases, leaving 10 bases between them. Germline assignment: CDR1 SNHLY and CDR2 FYNNEI. This CDR3 has 14 residues. The complete variable domain, with remaining parts taken from reference TRBV2 and TRBJ1-1, reads EPEVTQTPSHQVTQMGQEVILRCVPISNHLYFYWYRQILGQKVEFLVSFYNNEISEKSEIFDDQFSVERPDGSNFTLKIRSTKLEDSAMYFCASSDGSGNTEAFFGQGTRLTVV.

The V call is TRBV10-3, the J call TRBJ1-1; TRBD1 agrees at 7 bases. CDR1 and CDR2 from the germline V gene are ENHRY and SYGVKD. The CDR3 runs 16 residues. After removal of 6 bases from V and 0 bases from J, the junction contained 10 bases not matched to a gene. CDR3 amino acids: CAIRETGFGLNTEAFF. CDR3 sequence (DNA): TGTGCCATCAGGGAGACAGGGTTCGGGCTGAACACTGAAGCTTTCTTT.

The sample holds a few counts of this clone. The genes are TRBV30 and TRBJ1-5; D gene ambiguous. V was trimmed by 1 base and J by 0 bases, leaving 4 bases between them. The CDR3 sequence is 13 residues long. Germline CDR1 reads GTSNPN; CDR2 reads SVGIG (reference sequence). CDR3 in amino acids: CAWSEDSNQPQHF. CDR3 nucleotide sequence: TGTGCCTGGAGTGAGGATAGCAATCAGCCCCAGCATTTT.

This chain uses TRBV2 with TRBJ1-3; 7 bases are a match to TRBD1. The CDR3 totals 13 residues. V gave up 4 bases and J gave up 6 bases; unmatched junction bases: 3. Germline CDR1 reads SNHLY; CDR2 reads FYNNEI. The CDR3 protein is CASSGQGPNTIYF. The CDR3 DNA follows: TGTGCCAGCAGTGGACAGGGACCAAACACCATATATTTT.

The chain is built from TRBV6-1 and TRBJ2-7; maybe TRBD1 (6 bases). Germline assignment: CDR1 MNHNS and CDR2 SASEGT. V lost 2 bases and J lost 6, with 14 bases in between. This CDR3 is 14 amino acids long. The CDR3 DNA follows: TGTGCCAGCAGTGAAAGGGACACCCGGGGCGAGCAGTACTTC. Translated: CASSERDTRGEQYF.

V and J are TRBV5-1 and TRBJ2-7; D is unresolved. The CDR3 length is 14 residues. Between the trimmed V and J ends, which lost 7 bases and 6 bases, there was a span of 20 bases. From germline, CDR1 is SGHRS and CDR2 YFSETQ. The CDR3 is CASSVPQAWGEQYF. In DNA, the CDR3 is TGCGCCAGCTCAGTCCCCCAGGCATGGGGCGAGCAGTACTTC.

This clone was observed a single time. The chain uses TRBV7-8 and TRBJ2-3; 9 bases map to TRBD2. Germline values: CDR1 SGHVS, CDR2 FQNEAQ. CDR3 length: 14 amino acids. J gave up 6 bases and V 6 bases, and 7 bases lay outside the gene matches. The DNA for the CDR3 is TGTGCCAGCAGTAACCAGCGGGGGGCGGATACGCAGTATTTT. As protein: CASSNQRGADTQYF. The entire variable domain, with the rest obtained from reference TRBV7-8 and TRBJ2-3, is as follows: GAGVSQSPRYKVAKRGQDVALRCDPISGHVSLFWYQQALGQGPEFLTYFQNEAQLDKSGLPSDRFFAERPEGSVSTLKIQRTQQEDSAVYLCASSNQRGADTQYFGPGTRLTVL.

The rearrangement uses TRBV5-6 and TRBJ1-1, with D possibly TRBD1 on 5 matching bases. The germline V and J ends were trimmed by 4 bases and 1 base, with 8 bases remaining between them. Germline CDR1 is SGHDT and CDR2 is YYEEEE. The CDR3 sequence is 13 residues long. The CDR3 sequence is CASSTGQNTEAFF. CDR3 in DNA: TGTGCCAGCAGCACAGGACAGAACACTGAAGCTTTCTTT.

This chain uses TRBV28 with TRBJ1-5; 7 positions agree with TRBD1. The germline gives CDR1 MDHEN, CDR2 SYDVKM. V dropped 3 bases and J dropped 1; count of bases not matched to a gene: 6. The length of the CDR3 is 16 residues. CDR3 region: CASSFRQGQSNQPQHF. For the CDR3, the DNA is TGTGCCAGCAGTTTTCGGCAGGGACAGAGCAATCAGCCCCAGCATTTT.

The chain employs TRBV11-2 and TRBJ2-1; the match to TRBD2 covers 12 bases. This CDR3 is built from 16 residues. Trimming at V came to 0 bases and at J to 5 bases, leaving 2 bases not matched to a gene. Germline loops: CDR1 SGHAT, CDR2 FQNNGV. Here the CDR3 DNA reads TGTGCCAGCAGCTTAGATGGACTAGCGGGAAACAATGAGCAGTTCTTC. Amino acids: CASSLDGLAGNNEQFF.

Written as DNA, the CDR3 is TGTGCCAGCAGCTCCATTCTAACGAACACCGGGGAGCTGTTTTTT. The encoded protein is CASSSILTNTGELFF. The chain carries TRBV7-9 and TRBJ2-2; D unresolved. Germline V CDR1 and CDR2: SEHNR, FQNEAQ (reference sequence). CDR3 length equals 15 residues. V was trimmed by 4 bases and J by 0 bases, leaving 9 bases between them.

Concerning this clone itself: At one end the junction does not follow the germline gene, possibly because of a read error. The chain combines TRBV12-3 or TRBV12-4 with TRBJ2-3; D possibly corresponds to TRBD1 (6 bases). The CDR3 spans 12 residues. The CDR3 bases are TGTGCCAGCAGTTTAGCGGTCGGGCAGGGGCATTTT. Translation: CASSLAVGQGHF.

This clone was seen only a few times. The chain employs TRBV12-5 and TRBJ2-2; D is undetermined. Germline V gives CDR1 LGHNT, CDR2 FRNRAP. CDR3 length: 15 residues. The germline V and J ends were trimmed by 7 bases and 0 bases, with 12 bases remaining between them. The CDR3 DNA follows: TGTGCTAGTGCCCTTGCATGGGCGAACACCGGGGAGCTGTTTTTT. Translating gives CASALAWANTGELFF.

The chain carries TRBV5-1 and TRBJ2-1; perhaps TRBD2 as D (5 bases). The CDR3 has 16 residues. Germline-derived CDR1 and CDR2 are SGHRS and YFSETQ. The V and J ends lost 7 bases and 0 bases respectively, with 17 bases between them. The CDR3 region is CASAREAASSYNEQFF. CDR3 in DNA: TGCGCCAGCGCGAGGGAAGCGGCGAGCTCCTACAATGAGCAGTTCTTC.

The CDR3 loop reads CAISEPDDSTDTQYF. The CDR3 nucleotides are TGTGCCATCAGTGAGCCCGACGACAGCACAGATACGCAGTATTTT. The chain has TRBV10-3 and TRBJ2-3; D call uncertain. Deletions cut 2 bases from V and 0 bases from J, with 9 bases between. CDR3 length equals 15 residues. Germline lookup yields CDR1 ENHRY and CDR2 SYGVKD.

This chain links TRBV5-6 with TRBJ1-3; 7 bases align to TRBD1. The length of the CDR3 is 15 residues. Germline CDR1 and CDR2: SGHDT and YYEEEE. Losses at the gene ends were 1 base for V and 5 bases for J; bases not matched to a gene: 6. The CDR3 region has the DNA TGTGCCAGCAGCTTGAGGGGGCAGGGTAGAAACACCATATATTTT. It yields the protein CASSLRGQGRNTIYF.

V usage is TRBV19 and J usage is TRBJ2-1; D might be TRBD2 (6 bases). The CDR3 runs to 14 residues. The germline V gene has CDR1 LNHDA and CDR2 SQIVND (reference sequence). The V gene lost 7 bases and the J gene lost 4 bases, with 14 bases spanning the gap. DNA of the CDR3: TGTGCCAGTACGGGGGACTCAGTTTACAATGAGCAGTTCTTC. Protein sequence: CASTGDSVYNEQFF.

In nucleotides, the CDR3 is TGTGCCAGCAGCTCAGGTATTAGCCTGGGCGGGAACTATGGCTACACCTTC. Translation gives CASSSGISLGGNYGYTF. The chain carries TRBV7-2 and TRBJ1-2; the D is unclear. V was pared by 4 bases and J by 2 bases, with 20 bases between. The CDR3 contains 17 residues. The germline CDR1 and CDR2 sequences are SGHTA and FQGNSA.

This rearrangement joins TRBV3-1 (or the pseudogene TRBV3-2) to TRBJ1-3; D remains unclear. This CDR3 has 16 residues. Trimming took 4 bases from V and 0 from J, leaving 13 bases between them. From germline, CDR1 is LGHDT and CDR2 YNNKEL (reference sequence). The CDR3 nucleotides read TGTGCCAGCAGCCTTTTTACCAGGAGCTCTGGAAACACCATATATTTT. As protein: CASSLFTRSSGNTIYF.

This clone was found once. The chain joins TRBV6-5 to TRBJ2-7; 7 nucleotides match TRBD2. J gave up 2 bases and V 2 bases, and 9 bases lay outside the gene matches. This CDR3 spans 16 amino acids. Germline CDR1 reads MNHEY; CDR2 reads SVGAGI. The CDR3 DNA follows: TGTGCCAGCAGTTACCGGTTAGGCGGGAGAACCTACGAGCAGTACTTC. Protein: CASSYRLGGRTYEQYF.